These 31 T cell receptor beta chains were all obtained from the same sample, sequenced in a study of T cell responses to AZD1222 COVID-19 vaccine (dated by TCRdb to about 2021). Library prep was done by the immunoSEQ multiplex PCR assay. The clones in this table, taken by TCRdb from immuneACCESS, are in-frame only. Not every clone is retained; where verified, under half of the shortfall comes from an unresolved V gene, and the cause of the rest is unknown. The table for this sample lists some 52,000 clones; 80% to 90% of them were counted only once. The ten largest clones take up 2% to 3% of the sample. The sample's time point label is to be understood as: about 28 days (+/-7) after the second vaccine dose. Source: peripheral blood, taken 28 days after the second AZD1222 dose. The receptor source for this set is an adult who received the AZD1222 COVID-19 vaccine.

The chain carries TRBV7-9 and TRBJ2-7; D perhaps matches TRBD1 (5 bases). Germline CDR1 reads SEHNR; CDR2 reads FQNEAQ (reference sequence). V gave up 5 bases and J gave up 4 bases, with 9 bases separating them. This CDR3 comprises 12 residues. CDR3 DNA: TGTGCCAGCAGCCTAAGGGGTTACGAGCAGTACTTC. Protein product: CASSLRGYEQYF.

The chain is built from TRBV30 and TRBJ1-2; the D is unclear. Deletions cut 2 bases from V and 0 bases from J, with 13 bases between. Germline loops: CDR1 GTSNPN, CDR2 SVGIG (reference sequence). The CDR3 covers 15 residues. The CDR3 region is CAWSPGISSNYGYTF. The CDR3, as DNA: TGTGCCTGGAGTCCGGGGATCTCCTCTAACTATGGCTACACCTTC.

The chain has TRBV6-5 and TRBJ1-2; 10 positions match TRBD1. J was trimmed by 7 bases and V by 6 bases; bases with no gene match: 11. The germline V gene has CDR1 MNHEY and CDR2 SVGAGI. This CDR3 spans 15 amino acids. The CDR3 loop reads CASRYPGQGKVGYTF. The CDR3 DNA is TGTGCCAGCAGGTATCCGGGACAGGGGAAAGTTGGCTACACCTTC.

The chain couples TRBV28 to TRBJ2-2, with 10 bases lining up with TRBD1. The CDR3 runs to 16 residues. Unmatched junction bases numbered 10, after V lost 8 bases and J lost 4 bases. The V gene's germline CDR1 is MDHEN and CDR2 SYDVKM. CDR3: CASLSAGTGVTGELFF. CDR3 nucleotides: TGTGCCAGCCTATCTGCAGGGACAGGGGTCACCGGGGAGCTGTTTTTT.

This clone has more than one count but fewer than ten. The chain is built from TRBV2 and TRBJ2-3; 9 bases map to TRBD2. V dropped 8 bases and J dropped 4; count of bases not matched to a gene: 7. There are 14 residues in the CDR3. From germline, CDR1 is SNHLY and CDR2 FYNNEI. The CDR3 DNA follows: TGTGCCAGCCACTCGGCTAGCGGGGCAGATACGCAGTATTTT. Protein: CASHSASGADTQYF.

The chain recombines TRBV5-1 with TRBJ2-7, with 8 positions matching TRBD1. The CDR3 runs 14 residues. CDR1 is SGHRS and CDR2 is YFSETQ in the germline V gene. Trimming took 4 bases from V and 2 from J; bases not matched to a gene: 5. The CDR3 is CASSPRTGPYEQYF. The CDR3 DNA sequence: TGCGCCAGCAGCCCAAGGACAGGGCCCTACGAGCAGTACTTC.

The V gene is TRBV2, the J gene TRBJ2-6; D call uncertain. V shed 3 bases and J shed 1 base, with 4 bases lying between them. The CDR3 consists of 14 residues. From germline, CDR1 is SNHLY and CDR2 FYNNEI. The CDR3 bases are TGTGCCAGCAGTGATACGTCTGGGGCCAACGTCCTGACTTTC. This codes for CASSDTSGANVLTF.

The J gene is TRBJ2-1, the V gene TRBV5-1; no firm D call. V was cut by 1 base and J by 0 bases, with 8 bases left in between. Germline V lookup: CDR1 SGHRS, CDR2 YFSETQ. The CDR3 spans 15 residues. CDR3 protein: CASSLSDNSYNEQFF. In DNA form, the CDR3 reads TGCGCCAGCAGCTTGAGCGATAACTCCTACAATGAGCAGTTCTTC.

V is TRBV19 and J is TRBJ1-6, with 9 bases lining up with TRBD1. In germline, CDR1 is LNHDA, CDR2 SQIVND (reference sequence). Trimming took 5 bases from V and 14 from J; bases not matched to a gene: 13. The CDR3 sequence is 15 residues long. The CDR3 DNA follows: TGTGCCAGTAGTGAATCCGGGACAGGGCCGGCCACCCTCCACTTT. This encodes CASSESGTGPATLHF.

This clone was seen only once. V and J are TRBV7-5 and TRBJ2-2; no check of the table's D call, TRBD2, against the DNA was made. TRBV7-5 corresponds to a pseudogene. This CDR3 has 17 amino acids. The CDR3 sequence: CARSLGGGRYRTGELFF. The CDR3, as DNA: TGTGCCAGAAGCTTAGGGGGAGGACGGTATCGCACCGGGGAGCTGTTTTTT.

The V gene is TRBV6-5, the J gene TRBJ2-1; D is perhaps TRBD1 or TRBD2 (5 bases each). The length of the CDR3 is 15 residues. Germline V gene data show CDR1 as MNHEY and CDR2 as SVGAGI. Trimming removed 4 bases at V and 9 bases at J, with 19 bases between. CDR3 DNA: TGTGCCAGCAGTTCCGGGACCGTAAGGCCGAGTGAGCAGTTCTTC. Its translation is CASSSGTVRPSEQFF.

The chain recombines TRBV4-1 with TRBJ2-7; no clear D gene. The germline CDR1 and CDR2 sequences are MGHRA and YSYEKL. The germline V and J ends were trimmed by 4 bases and 3 bases, with 16 bases remaining between them. This CDR3 region has 15 residues. This chain's CDR3 is CASSPLEPTLYEQYF. The CDR3 bases are TGCGCCAGCAGCCCATTAGAGCCGACCCTCTACGAGCAGTACTTC.

This clone was observed a few times. The J gene is TRBJ1-5, the V gene TRBV28; possible D gene TRBD1, 6 bases. Germline CDR1 reads MDHEN; CDR2 reads SYDVKM. The CDR3 is 15 amino acids. V was clipped by 7 bases and J by 1 base, with 14 bases between them. The CDR3 DNA is TGTGCCAGCATGGAGGGAAGGGGGAGCAATCAGCCCCAGCATTTT. Translating gives CASMEGRGSNQPQHF.

The J gene is TRBJ1-2, the V gene TRBV19, with 8 bases matching TRBD1. V lost 6 bases, J lost 4 bases, and 7 bases stayed unmatched. This CDR3 is built from 14 residues. CDR1 is LNHDA, CDR2 SQIVND, per germline (reference sequence). The CDR3 loop is CASRDGQGGYGYTF. The CDR3 coding sequence is TGTGCCAGTAGGGACGGACAGGGTGGCTATGGCTACACCTTC.

The V call is TRBV9, the J call TRBJ1-5; 8 bases line up with TRBD1. This CDR3 spans 15 amino acids. J gave up 7 bases and V 2 bases, and 8 bases lay outside the gene matches. Germline loops: CDR1 SGDLS, CDR2 YYNGEE. This chain's CDR3 is CASSVGTGVWQPQHF. The CDR3, as DNA: TGTGCCAGCAGCGTCGGGACAGGTGTCTGGCAGCCCCAGCATTTT.

The chain couples TRBV18 to TRBJ1-2, with D hard to call. From germline, CDR1 is KGHSH and CDR2 LQKENI. Deletions cut 2 bases from V and 3 bases from J, with 4 bases between. This CDR3 spans 12 amino acids. This CDR3 is CASSPGDYGYTF. The CDR3 DNA sequence: TGTGCCAGCTCACCAGGGGACTATGGCTACACCTTC.

The V and J genes are TRBV6-5 and TRBJ1-1, with 10 bases fitting TRBD1. J gave up 8 bases and V 4 bases, and 7 bases lay outside the gene matches. Per germline, CDR1 MNHEY and CDR2 SVGAGI. CDR3 size: 14 residues. The DNA of the CDR3 is TGTGCCAGCAGTTCCCCGGGACAGGGGTTCGAAGCTTTCTTT. Its translation: CASSSPGQGFEAFF.

This rearrangement joins TRBV28 to TRBJ2-7; 10 bases fit TRBD2. Trimming cost V 4 bases and J 3 bases; bases outside gene matches: 3. This CDR3 contains 14 residues. Germline lookup yields CDR1 MDHEN and CDR2 SYDVKM. The CDR3 region is CASSSTSGFYEQYF. CDR3 nucleotide sequence: TGTGCCAGCAGTTCGACTAGCGGGTTCTACGAGCAGTACTTC.

The chain couples TRBV28 to TRBJ1-2; D not resolved. Trimming stripped 6 bases from V and 7 bases from J, with 15 bases between. This CDR3 has 13 residues. Germline V gene lookup returns CDR1 MDHEN and CDR2 SYDVKM. The CDR3 DNA reads as TGTGCCAGCAGCACGGGGTTATGGGGTGGCTACACCTTC. Translation gives CASSTGLWGGYTF.

The chain recombines TRBV28 with TRBJ2-1; possibly TRBD2 for D (6 bases). There are 13 residues in the CDR3. Trimming took 8 bases from V and 4 from J, leaving 12 bases between them. The germline gives CDR1 MDHEN, CDR2 SYDVKM. CDR3 sequence: CASGVAVYNEQFF. CDR3 sequence (DNA): TGTGCCAGCGGGGTAGCGGTTTACAATGAGCAGTTCTTC. Filled out from reference TRBV28 and TRBJ2-1, the complete variable domain reads DVKVTQSSRYLVKRTGEKVFLECVQDMDHENMFWYRQDPGLGLRLIYFSYDVKMKEKGDIPEGYSVSREKKERFSLILESASTNQTSMYLCASGVAVYNEQFFGPGTRLTVL.

This clone has more than one count but fewer than ten. The chain has TRBV2 and TRBJ2-4, with D perhaps given as TRBD1 or TRBD2 (6 bases each). This CDR3 has 17 amino acids. Trimming left V 0 bases short and J 2 bases short, with 14 bases between. The germline V gene has CDR1 SNHLY and CDR2 FYNNEI. The CDR3: CASSEAGGWVSKNIQYF. CDR3 DNA: TGTGCCAGCAGTGAAGCGGGGGGCTGGGTGTCCAAAAACATTCAGTACTTC.

The rearrangement uses TRBV5-1 and TRBJ2-3, with D hard to call. CDR3 length equals 16 residues. V shed 3 bases and J shed 1 base, with 15 bases lying between them. Germline-derived CDR1 and CDR2 are SGHRS and YFSETQ. The CDR3 loop is CASSSGGLVGTDTQYF. The CDR3 nucleotides are TGCGCCAGCAGCTCAGGTGGGCTAGTTGGCACAGATACGCAGTATTTT.

J is TRBJ2-2 and V is TRBV13; 9 nucleotides align to TRBD2. This CDR3 region has 17 residues. V trimming: 5 bases; J trimming: 6 bases; junction bases outside the gene matches: 13. CDR1 PRHDT and CDR2 FYEKMQ come from the germline V gene (reference sequence). The CDR3 sequence: CASSPVGLAGFAGELFF. CDR3 bases: TGTGCCAGCAGCCCGGTAGGGCTAGCGGGGTTCGCCGGGGAGCTGTTTTTT.

This clone was detected once. The chain recombines TRBV5-1 with TRBJ2-5; 8 positions agree with TRBD2. The CDR3 length is 15 residues. Germline values: CDR1 SGHRS, CDR2 YFSETQ. V shed 4 bases, J shed 1 base, and the junction held 6 bases outside the gene matches. CDR3 loop: CASSISGGTQETQYF. CDR3 DNA: TGCGCCAGCAGCATCAGCGGGGGTACCCAAGAGACCCAGTACTTC.

The chain uses TRBV7-2 and TRBJ2-1; D not resolved. The germline V and J ends were trimmed by 0 bases and 4 bases, with 7 bases remaining between them. The CDR3 covers 14 residues. Germline V lookup: CDR1 SGHTA, CDR2 FQGNSA. The CDR3, as DNA: TGTGCCAGCAGCTTAGCGGGGTTTTACAATGAGCAGTTCTTC. This codes for CASSLAGFYNEQFF.

The V call is TRBV25-1, the J call TRBJ1-5; 7 positions agree with TRBD1. Germline V gene lookup returns CDR1 MGHDK and CDR2 SYGVNS. Trimming took 1 base from V and 4 from J; bases not matched to a gene: 4. The CDR3 length is 15 residues. The CDR3 coding sequence is TGTGCCAGCAGTGAATCGGGACAGCCGAATCAGCCCCAGCATTTT. The encoded protein is CASSESGQPNQPQHF. Based on the CDR3 plus reference TRBV25-1 and TRBJ1-5, the full variable domain is EADIYQTPRYLVIGTGKKITLECSQTMGHDKMYWYQQDPGMELHLIHYSYGVNSTEKGDLSSESTVSRIRTEHFPLTLESARPSHTSQYLCASSESGQPNQPQHFGDGTRLSIL.

V gene TRBV29-1 combines with J gene TRBJ1-1; D is perhaps TRBD1 (6 bases). CDR3 length: 13 amino acids. In germline, CDR1 is SQVTM, CDR2 ANQGSEA. Trimming left V 7 bases short and J 4 bases short, with 16 bases between. The CDR3 region is CSANEWGATEAFF. In DNA, the CDR3 is TGCAGCGCCAACGAATGGGGGGCCACTGAAGCTTTCTTT.

The chain combines TRBV2 with TRBJ2-1; TRBD2 matches at 12 bases. The CDR3 runs to 15 residues. The germline V gene has CDR1 SNHLY and CDR2 FYNNEI. Trimming at V came to 7 bases and at J to 8 bases, leaving 9 bases not matched to a gene. The CDR3: CASTPSSGRGDEQFF. CDR3 sequence (DNA): TGTGCCAGCACCCCCTCTAGCGGGAGGGGTGATGAGCAGTTCTTC.

The table lists this clone with a few counts. The chain employs TRBV19 and TRBJ1-5, with 9 bases that match TRBD1. In germline, CDR1 is LNHDA, CDR2 SQIVND (reference sequence). V was clipped by 5 bases and J by 9 bases; unmatched bases: 5. This CDR3 region has 13 residues. CDR3 DNA: TGTGCCAGTAGTCCCGGACAGGGGACGCCCCAGCATTTT. Residues: CASSPGQGTPQHF.

The chain carries TRBV6-1 and TRBJ2-7; the D gene could be TRBD1 or TRBD2 (5 bases each). Per germline, CDR1 MNHNS and CDR2 SASEGT. The CDR3 loop spans 14 amino acids. V gave up 1 base and J gave up 0 bases, with 7 bases separating them. This chain's CDR3 is CASSEVGTSYEQYF. The CDR3 nucleotides read TGTGCCAGCAGTGAAGTGGGGACCTCCTACGAGCAGTACTTC.

The chain employs TRBV6-5 and TRBJ1-1, with 8 bases lining up with TRBD1. The CDR3 runs to 14 residues. V lost 11 bases to trimming and J lost 5 bases; unmatched junction nucleotides: 13. CDR1 and CDR2 from the germline V gene are MNHEY and SVGAGI. The CDR3 region is CAAKRQGIRTEAFF. The CDR3 DNA reads TGTGCCGCCAAGAGACAGGGGATCAGAACTGAAGCTTTCTTT.